The 23 T cell receptor beta chains below all came from one sample that was sequenced in a study of cytomegalovirus exposure and HLA in healthy donors. With 60 Vbeta and 13 Jbeta primers, the PCR was carried out. The assay was immunoSEQ multiplex PCR, and TCRdb's table has in-frame clones only and misses some. The sample has roughly 140,000 clones, about 82% seen once. Input material: PBMCs. These receptors all stem from a middle-aged woman in good health and CMV-seropositive.

V gene TRBV30 combines with J gene TRBJ1-4; 10 bases match TRBD1. The CDR3 has 14 amino acids. Trimming took 5 bases from V and 6 from J; bases not matched to a gene: 6. The germline gives CDR1 GTSNPN, CDR2 SVGIG (reference sequence). The CDR3 bases are TGTGCCTGGGATGCGGGGACAGGGGATGAAAAACTGTTTTTT. Amino acids: CAWDAGTGDEKLFF.

The chain couples TRBV5-5 to TRBJ2-5, with D possibly TRBD2 on 5 matching bases. The V gene's germline CDR1 is SGHKS and CDR2 YYEKEE (reference sequence). This CDR3 spans 16 amino acids. V was trimmed by 0 bases and J by 0 bases, leaving 12 bases between them. CDR3: CASSLGRRTYQETQYF. CDR3 nucleotide sequence: TGTGCCAGCAGCTTGGGGAGGAGAACGTACCAAGAGACCCAGTACTTC.

This sequence joins TRBV30 and TRBJ2-3; TRBD2 matches 11 bases. The V gene's germline CDR1 is GTSNPN and CDR2 SVGIG (reference sequence). CDR3 length: 17 amino acids. The V segment lost 2 bases and the J segment 0 bases; nucleotides outside the gene matches: 7. The CDR3 region is CAWSLAGGVTSTDTQYF. The DNA for the CDR3 is TGTGCCTGGAGTTTAGCGGGGGGGGTAACTAGCACAGATACGCAGTATTTT. Full variable domain (missing parts from reference TRBV30 and TRBJ2-3): SQTIHQWPATLVQPVGSPLSLECTVEGTSNPNLYWYRQAAGRGLQLLFYSVGIGQISSEVPQNLSASRPQDRQFILSSKKLLLSDSGFYLCAWSLAGGVTSTDTQYFGPGTRLTVL.

V and J are TRBV5-6 and TRBJ2-4; 9 nucleotides match TRBD1. Germline V gene lookup returns CDR1 SGHDT and CDR2 YYEEEE. The CDR3 loop spans 15 amino acids. The trim removed 7 bases at V and 7 bases at J, leaving 12 bases unmatched. CDR3 sequence: CASGPGQGFGNIQYF. The DNA for the CDR3 is TGTGCCAGCGGACCGGGACAGGGATTTGGTAACATTCAGTACTTC. Based on the CDR3 plus reference TRBV5-6 and TRBJ2-4, the full variable domain is DAGVTQSPTHLIKTRGQQVTLRCSPKSGHDTVSWYQQALGQGPQFIFQYYEEEERQRGNFPDRFSGHQFPNYSSELNVNALLLGDSALYLCASGPGQGFGNIQYFGAGTRLSVL.

This chain joins TRBV9 and TRBJ1-2, with D possibly being TRBD1 (5 bases). Trimming shortened V by 0 bases and J by 4 bases, and 13 bases separated the two germline ends. This CDR3 has 15 residues. Germline values: CDR1 SGDLS, CDR2 YYNGEE. CDR3 sequence (DNA): TGTGCCAGCAGCGTAGCGGCAGGGAGGGGCTATGGCTACACCTTC. This codes for CASSVAAGRGYGYTF.

The chain recombines TRBV6-6 with TRBJ1-6, with TRBD1 as a possible D gene (6 bases). Trimming took off 4 bases at V and 0 bases at J, with 10 bases between the two ends. The CDR3 spans 16 residues. Germline V gives CDR1 MNHNY, CDR2 SVGAGI (reference sequence). Here the CDR3 reads CASSLDRSSYNSPLHF. DNA for the CDR3: TGTGCCAGCAGTTTAGACAGGAGCTCCTATAATTCACCCCTCCACTTT.

This clone was observed a single time. This chain connects TRBV27 to TRBJ2-1, with TRBD1 matching over 8 bases. Germline V CDR1 and CDR2: MNHEY, SMNVEV (reference sequence). The CDR3 has 15 amino acids. With 5 bases clipped from V and 2 bases from J, the junction kept 5 bases outside the gene matches. The DNA for the CDR3 is TGTGCCAGCAGTGTTCGACAGGGGCCCTACAATGAGCAGTTCTTC. Translating it yields CASSVRQGPYNEQFF.

In this sample, this clone turned up once. This chain uses TRBV25-1 with TRBJ1-6; possible D gene TRBD1, 6 bases. The length of the CDR3 is 14 residues. Trimming pared 3 bases from V and 7 bases from J, leaving 10 bases between. The germline gives CDR1 MGHDK, CDR2 SYGVNS. In DNA form, the CDR3 reads TGTGCCAGCAGTGATACAGGGTACAATTCACCCCTCCACTTT. This encodes CASSDTGYNSPLHF. Together with reference TRBV25-1 and TRBJ1-6, the CDR3 gives the full variable domain: EADIYQTPRYLVIGTGKKITLECSQTMGHDKMYWYQQDPGMELHLIHYSYGVNSTEKGDLSSESTVSRIRTEHFPLTLESARPSHTSQYLCASSDTGYNSPLHFGNGTRLTVT.

J is TRBJ1-1 and V is TRBV18; 9 bases are shared with TRBD1. This CDR3 has 16 residues. Unmatched junction bases numbered 5, after V lost 2 bases and J lost 1 base. From germline, CDR1 is KGHSH and CDR2 LQKENI. The CDR3 bases are TGTGCCAGCTCACCAAGAATGGACAGGGGGAACACTGAAGCTTTCTTT. Translation: CASSPRMDRGNTEAFF.

A single count supports this clone. The rearrangement joins TRBV21-1 to TRBJ2-7; the table calls TRBD1, which could not be checked here. TRBV21-1 is given as a pseudogene. The CDR3 runs to 15 residues. CDR3 sequence reads: CASSKRGGQGYEQYF. Written as DNA, the CDR3 is TGTGCCAGCAGCAAAAGGGGGGGACAGGGCTACGAGCAGTACTTC.

CDR3 region: CASSSRDIGPYEQYF. The CDR3 DNA is TGTGCCAGCAGCTCCCGGGACATCGGTCCCTACGAGCAGTACTTC. This sequence joins TRBV11-2 and TRBJ2-7; weak D call: TRBD1 (6 bases). This CDR3 contains 15 residues. The ends were cut back, 4 bases at V and 2 bases at J, with 15 bases in the middle. Germline assignment: CDR1 SGHAT and CDR2 FQNNGV.

This chain links TRBV4-2 with TRBJ2-4, with D possibly TRBD1 on 5 matching bases. The CDR3 totals 14 residues. V gave up 4 bases and J gave up 5 bases, with 12 bases separating them. The germline CDR1 and CDR2 sequences are LGHNA and YNFKEQ. In nucleotides, the CDR3 is TGTGCCAGCAGCCCCGGCCAGGGCCAAAACATTCAGTACTTC. Residues: CASSPGQGQNIQYF.

The rearrangement uses TRBV28 and TRBJ2-7; D is perhaps TRBD2 (6 bases). Deletions cut 6 bases from V and 3 bases from J, with 15 bases between. This CDR3 is 14 amino acids long. Germline assignment: CDR1 MDHEN and CDR2 SYDVKM. The CDR3 reads CASSTVGLNYEQYF. The CDR3 nucleotides read TGTGCCAGCAGCACCGTGGGACTGAACTACGAGCAGTACTTC.

The V and J genes are TRBV6-5 and TRBJ2-5; D might be TRBD1 (6 bases). The DNA matches TRBJ2-7 better at its end, which makes the J call doubtful. Germline values: CDR1 MNHEY, CDR2 SVGAGI. This CDR3 is 15 amino acids long. As DNA, the CDR3 is TGTGCCAGCTCCACCTCCGGGACACCTACCTACGAGCAGTACTTC. It specifies CASSTSGTPTYEQYF.

This clone was found a few times. The V and J genes are TRBV7-9 and TRBJ2-1, with a weak D call TRBD2 (5 bases). Trimming removed 1 base from V and 3 bases from J, with 13 bases in between. From germline, CDR1 is SEHNR and CDR2 FQNEAQ (reference sequence). The CDR3 contains 16 residues. The CDR3 coding sequence is TGTGCCAGCAGCTTAGGAGGAGGAGTTAACTACAATGAGCAGTTCTTC. It translates to CASSLGGGVNYNEQFF.

Here the CDR3 DNA reads TGTGCCAGCAGTTTCAGGGGTCGTAATGAAAAACTGTTTTTT. Protein product: CASSFRGRNEKLFF. The chain is built from TRBV27 and TRBJ1-4; TRBD1 is a possible D gene (6 bases). V shed 3 bases and J shed 4 bases, with 9 bases lying between them. The CDR3 loop spans 14 amino acids. CDR1 and CDR2 (germline): MNHEY, SMNVEV (reference sequence).

The CDR3 nucleotides read TGTGCCAGCGTAAAAGGGGGGGGTGAAGATACGCAGTATTTT. Encoded protein: CASVKGGGEDTQYF. J is TRBJ2-3 and V is TRBV7-2; the D gene is possibly TRBD2 (7 bases). V was shortened by 8 bases and J by 5 bases, with 17 bases between the two germline ends. CDR1 and CDR2 (germline): SGHTA, FQGNSA. This CDR3 comprises 14 residues. Full variable domain (missing parts from reference TRBV7-2 and TRBJ2-3): GAGVSQSPSNKVTEKGKDVELRCDPISGHTALYWYRQSLGQGLEFLIYFQGNSAPDKSGLPSDRFSAERTGGSVSTLTIQRTQQEDSAVYLCASVKGGGEDTQYFGPGTRLTVL.

This chain links TRBV27 with TRBJ2-3; no firm D call. Trimming left V 5 bases short and J 5 bases short, with 8 bases between. The length of the CDR3 is 12 residues. Looked up from germline, CDR1 is MNHEY and CDR2 is SMNVEV (reference sequence). CDR3 sequence reads: CASSPSVDTQYF. CDR3 in DNA: TGTGCCAGCAGTCCGTCCGTAGATACGCAGTATTTT.

The rearrangement uses TRBV15 and TRBJ2-5; maybe TRBD1 (5 bases). This CDR3 contains 17 residues. Trimming removed 2 bases from V and 3 bases from J, with 19 bases in between. Germline V gene lookup returns CDR1 LNHNV and CDR2 YYDKDF (reference sequence). CDR3 DNA sequence: TGTGCCACCAGCAGAACCCCCCAAGGCAGGGATAAAGAGACCCAGTACTTC. Protein sequence: CATSRTPQGRDKETQYF.

The chain joins TRBV7-2 to TRBJ2-1, with 13 bases aligning to TRBD2. Per germline, CDR1 SGHTA and CDR2 FQGNSA. The CDR3 loop spans 15 amino acids. After removal of 5 bases from V and 8 bases from J, the junction contained 6 bases not matched to a gene. The CDR3: CASSDGTSGIDEQFF. DNA for the CDR3: TGTGCCAGCAGCGACGGGACTAGCGGGATCGATGAGCAGTTCTTC. Full variable domain (outside the CDR3, taken from reference TRBV7-2 and TRBJ2-1): GAGVSQSPSNKVTEKGKDVELRCDPISGHTALYWYRQSLGQGLEFLIYFQGNSAPDKSGLPSDRFSAERTGGSVSTLTIQRTQQEDSAVYLCASSDGTSGIDEQFFGPGTRLTVL.

CDR3 amino acids: CAISESDSQNSPLHF. The CDR3 region has the DNA TGTGCCATCAGTGAGTCCGACTCTCAGAATTCACCCCTCCACTTT. The chain joins TRBV10-3 to TRBJ1-6; D is uncertain. V was shortened by 0 bases and J by 7 bases, with 10 bases between the two germline ends. This CDR3 is 15 amino acids long. Germline values: CDR1 ENHRY, CDR2 SYGVKD.

About this clone: One end of the junction does not line up with germline, which may come from a read error. Different DNA sequences within this sample yield the same CDR3. The gene calls are TRBV30 and TRBJ2-5; the match to TRBD1 covers 9 bases. CDR3 size: 13 residues. CDR1 is GTSNPN, CDR2 SVGIG, per germline (reference sequence). Here the CDR3 reads CAWSLQGAETQYF. CDR3 DNA sequence: TGCGCCTGGAGTCTACAGGGGGCAGAGACCCAGTACTTC. Using reference TRBV30 and TRBJ2-5 for the parts outside the CDR3, the full variable domain is SQTIHQWPATLVQPVGSPLSLECTVEGTSNPNLYWYRQAAGRGLQLLFYSVGIGQISSEVPQNLSASRPQDRQFILSSKKLLLSDSGFYLCAWSLQGAETQYFGPGTRLLVL.

V usage is TRBV29-1 and J usage is TRBJ2-7, with 8 bases identical to TRBD1. The V and J ends lost 1 base and 0 bases, in that order; junction bases with no gene match: 2. The CDR3 is 14 residues long. Germline V gene sequence: CDR1 SQVTM, CDR2 ANQGSEA. DNA for the CDR3: TGCAGCGTTGAAGGGACAGGGAGCTCCTACGAGCAGTACTTC. Amino acids: CSVEGTGSSYEQYF.